Below are 13 T cell receptor beta chains sequenced from a single sample in a study of CD8+ T cells in alopecia areata. RNA was extracted and reverse transcribed into cDNA as the sequencing template. Only in-frame clones appear in the TCRdb table, and some are missing; sequencing was by immunoSEQ multiplex PCR. The sample lists over 200,000 clones; 50% to 60% were seen once. The starting material was CD4+ T cells sorted from blood, obtained at week 0. All receptors come from a human donor with alopecia areata.

The V gene is TRBV30, the J gene TRBJ2-7; 14 nucleotides match TRBD2. Germline lookup yields CDR1 GTSNPN and CDR2 SVGIG (reference sequence). Trimming cost V 8 bases and J 2 bases; bases outside gene matches: 14. The CDR3 is 17 amino acids. The DNA for the CDR3 is TGTGCCGGAACCACGGGACTAGCGGGAGCCGGTGCCTACGAGCAGTACTTC. Translated: CAGTTGLAGAGAYEQYF.

This sequence joins TRBV2 and TRBJ2-4, with TRBD2 matching over 9 bases. The CDR3 covers 14 residues. Looked up from germline, CDR1 is SNHLY and CDR2 is FYNNEI. V trimming: 5 bases; J trimming: 7 bases; junction bases outside the gene matches: 6. The CDR3 region is CASSPGLASNIQYF. Here the CDR3 DNA reads TGTGCCAGCAGTCCCGGACTAGCGAGCAACATTCAGTACTTC.

This chain connects TRBV6-1 to TRBJ1-2; D is uncertain. The CDR3 covers 15 residues. Germline CDR1 MNHNS, CDR2 SASEGT. The V end was cut by 8 bases, the J end by 3 bases, with 19 bases between. CDR3 amino acids: CASGIMLLADYGYTF. Here the CDR3 DNA reads TGTGCCAGCGGAATCATGCTTCTCGCGGACTATGGCTACACCTTC.

The V call is TRBV29-1, the J call TRBJ1-1; 7 bases are shared with TRBD1. The CDR3 loop spans 12 amino acids. After removal of 7 bases from V and 5 bases from J, the junction contained 7 bases not matched to a gene. Per germline, CDR1 SQVTM and CDR2 ANQGSEA. The CDR3 loop reads CSGATGRTEAFF. The CDR3 DNA reads TGCAGCGGAGCGACAGGGAGGACTGAAGCTTTCTTT. Complete variable domain (other parts from reference TRBV29-1 and TRBJ1-1): SAVISQKPSRDICQRGTSLTIQCQVDSQVTMMFWYRQQPGQSLTLIATANQGSEATYESGFVIDKFPISRPNLTFSTLTVSNMSPEDSSIYLCSGATGRTEAFFGQGTRLTVV.

The gene calls are TRBV1 and TRBJ2-7; the D segment call TRBD2 is taken from the table without a DNA check. TRBV1 is labeled a pseudogene. The CDR3 runs 16 residues. CDR3 protein: CTSSQDLGTSRHEQYF. The CDR3 bases are TGCACCAGCAGCCAAGATTTAGGGACTAGTAGGCACGAGCAGTACTTC.

The J gene is TRBJ2-6, the V gene TRBV30; D ambiguous. The CDR3 length is 10 residues. Looked up from germline, CDR1 is GTSNPN and CDR2 is SVGIG (reference sequence). V lost 8 bases and J 2 bases, leaving 1 base between the germline ends. DNA of the CDR3: TGTGCCACTGGGGCCAACGTCCTGACTTTC. It translates to CATGANVLTF.

This chain uses TRBV30 with TRBJ1-4, with D hard to call. V lost 2 bases and J lost 8, with 18 bases in between. Germline V gives CDR1 GTSNPN, CDR2 SVGIG (reference sequence). The length of the CDR3 is 15 residues. The CDR3 is CAWSNRAPGKEKLFF. The DNA of the CDR3 is TGTGCCTGGAGTAACCGGGCCCCGGGCAAAGAAAAACTGTTTTTT.

The chain employs TRBV19 and TRBJ1-5; the D is unclear. This CDR3 has 16 amino acids. The V gene's germline CDR1 is LNHDA and CDR2 SQIVND (reference sequence). Between the trimmed V and J ends, which lost 1 base and 0 bases, there was a span of 10 bases. CDR3 sequence: CASSIGPPYSNQPQHF. In nucleotides, the CDR3 is TGTGCCAGTAGTATAGGGCCGCCTTATAGCAATCAGCCCCAGCATTTT.

The J gene is TRBJ2-1, the V gene TRBV7-8, with TRBD2 matching over 10 bases. This CDR3 spans 16 amino acids. The V and J ends lost 5 bases and 9 bases, in that order; junction bases with no gene match: 13. Germline CDR1 reads SGHVS; CDR2 reads FQNEAQ. CDR3 DNA: TGTGCCAGCAGCCCCCCGAGCCAGCGGGAGGGTGGTGAGCAGTTCTTC. Residues: CASSPPSQREGGEQFF.

Only a few counts were recorded for this clone. The chain couples TRBV6-5 to TRBJ2-5; D is uncertain. This CDR3 comprises 14 residues. Trimming took 0 bases from V and 2 from J, leaving 7 bases between them. The germline V gene encodes CDR1 MNHEY and CDR2 SVGAGI. The CDR3 reads CASSYSYGQETQYF. The CDR3 DNA reads as TGTGCCAGCAGTTACTCGTACGGACAAGAGACCCAGTACTTC.

The chain joins TRBV7-3 to TRBJ1-1; D not resolved. This CDR3 is built from 15 residues. V was shortened by 2 bases and J by 1 base, with 11 bases between the two germline ends. Germline CDR1 SGHTA, CDR2 FQGTGA. In DNA form, the CDR3 reads TGTGCCAGCAGCTTAGGTCCTTCGGGGAACACTGAAGCTTTCTTT. The encoded protein is CASSLGPSGNTEAFF.

The V call is TRBV30, the J call TRBJ2-2; tentative D call: TRBD2 (5 bases). Trimming cost V 4 bases and J 5 bases, with 17 bases left between them. From germline, CDR1 is GTSNPN and CDR2 SVGIG (reference sequence). The CDR3 runs 15 residues. The CDR3, as DNA: TGTGCCTGGATTGGCCCGCGGGCTCGTACCGGGGAGCTGTTTTTT. Protein product: CAWIGPRARTGELFF. Supplemented by reference TRBV30 and TRBJ2-2, the full variable domain reads SQTIHQWPATLVQPVGSPLSLECTVEGTSNPNLYWYRQAAGRGLQLLFYSVGIGQISSEVPQNLSASRPQDRQFILSSKKLLLSDSGFYLCAWIGPRARTGELFFGEGSRLTVL.

The rearrangement links TRBV6-6 to TRBJ1-2; TRBD1 agrees at 7 bases. Germline V gene data show CDR1 as MNHNY and CDR2 as SVGAGI (reference sequence). Germline trimming cut 5 bases from V and 4 bases from J; bases unmatched to any gene: 7. CDR3 length: 14 amino acids. The CDR3 region is CASSARGSSYGYTF. CDR3 bases: TGTGCCAGCAGTGCCAGGGGGAGTAGCTATGGCTACACCTTC.